The next 9 T cell receptor beta chains were all read from a single sample in a study of early T cells in non-severe SARS-CoV-2 infection. Each CDR3 protein gets one entry after TCRdb re-called the 5' RACE reads with MiXCR. Of 30,000 to 35,000 distinct CDR3 sequences in the sample, about 4.6% were seen once. The sequenced material came from whole blood. The receptors derive from an adult who was a healthcare worker with PCR-confirmed SARS-CoV-2 infection or an uninfected control (not recorded which).

In its sample, this clonotype was seen many times. This chain uses TRBV12-3 or TRBV12-4 with TRBJ2-7, with a weak D call TRBD2 (5 bases). V was trimmed by 0 bases and J by 0 bases, leaving 6 bases between them. The CDR3 spans 14 residues. The CDR3 DNA is TGTGCCAGCAGTTTAGCGGGAGCCTCCTACGAGCAGTACTTC. It yields the protein CASSLAGASYEQYF.

The chain links TRBV7-2 to TRBJ1-1; the D gene is possibly TRBD1 (5 bases). V was shortened by 5 bases and J by 10 bases, with 17 bases between the two germline ends. The CDR3 extends over 13 amino acids. The germline CDR1 and CDR2 sequences are SGHTA and FQGNSA. CDR3 amino acids: CASSLRRGAGAFF. The CDR3 DNA reads as TGTGCCAGCAGCCTACGGCGCGGGGCCGGAGCTTTCTTT.

CDR3 in DNA: TGCGCCAGCAGCCAACACACACAGGGGACCTACTATGGCTACACCTTC. It yields the protein CASSQHTQGTYYGYTF. The chain employs TRBV4-1 and TRBJ1-2, with 7 bases identical to TRBD1. J was trimmed by 3 bases and V by 2 bases; bases with no gene match: 9. CDR3 length: 16 residues. Germline CDR1 is MGHRA and CDR2 is YSYEKL.

The sample holds many counts of this clonotype. The chain couples TRBV7-7 to TRBJ2-1; possibly TRBD2 for D (5 bases). Trimming left V 6 bases short and J 7 bases short, with 13 bases between. The CDR3 sequence is 13 residues long. Germline V gene lookup returns CDR1 SSHAT and CDR2 FNYEAQ (reference sequence). CDR3 bases: TGTGCCAGCAGAGGTTTTGGGAGTAATGAGCAGTTCTTC. Translating gives CASRGFGSNEQFF.

This chain links TRBV5-1 with TRBJ2-2, with D unresolved. CDR3 length: 12 amino acids. CDR1 SGHRS and CDR2 YFSETQ come from the germline V gene. With 4 bases removed from V and 7 bases from J, the gap between germline ends came to 8 bases. The CDR3 region has the DNA TGCGCCAGCAGCGCCTTCCACGGGGAGCTGTTTTTT. It codes for CASSAFHGELFF.

This clonotype was counted at least ten times. The chain recombines TRBV5-1 with TRBJ2-7, with a tentative D call TRBD2 (6 bases). The V and J ends lost 0 bases and 4 bases respectively, with 14 bases between them. Germline loops: CDR1 SGHRS, CDR2 YFSETQ. The CDR3 consists of 15 residues. The CDR3 DNA reads TGCGCCAGCAGCTTGGCCATGGGACTCCCTTACGAGCAGTACTTC. As protein: CASSLAMGLPYEQYF.

This clonotype is classed as hyperexpanded (1% or more). The rearrangement uses TRBV4-1 and TRBJ2-7, with a weak D call TRBD1 (6 bases). The CDR3 totals 15 residues. V shed 1 base and J shed 6 bases, with 16 bases lying between them. From germline, CDR1 is MGHRA and CDR2 YSYEKL. The CDR3 region is CASSQAIGYRAEQYF. The DNA for the CDR3 is TGCGCCAGCAGCCAAGCAATAGGATACAGGGCCGAGCAGTACTTC.

V and J are TRBV12-5 and TRBJ2-3; 10 bases map to TRBD2. The ends lost 1 base at V and 3 bases at J; junction bases unmatched: 1. This CDR3 contains 15 residues. In germline, CDR1 is LGHNT, CDR2 FRNRAP. Written as DNA, the CDR3 is TGTGCTAGTGGTTTGGGACTAGCGGGTACAGATACGCAGTATTTT. Its translation: CASGLGLAGTDTQYF.

This clonotype was seen many times. The J gene is TRBJ1-1, the V gene TRBV30, with D unclear. The length of the CDR3 is 11 residues. V was shortened by 4 bases and J by 4 bases, with 7 bases between the two germline ends. The germline CDR1 and CDR2 sequences are GTSNPN and SVGIG (reference sequence). As DNA, the CDR3 is TGTGCCTGGACCCGGGGCACTGAAGCTTTCTTT. This codes for CAWTRGTEAFF. The full variable domain, with the rest looked up from reference TRBV30 and TRBJ1-1, is SQTIHQWPATLVQPVGSPLSLECTVEGTSNPNLYWYRQAAGRGLQLLFYSVGIGQISSEVPQNLSASRPQDRQFILSSKKLLLSDSGFYLCAWTRGTEAFFGQGTRLTVV.